This TCR beta chain is drawn from a study of T cell responses to AZD1222 COVID-19 vaccine. The length of the CDR3 is 14 residues. Trimming took 4 bases from V and 7 from J, leaving 13 bases between them. The germline V gene has CDR1 MGHRA and CDR2 YSYEKL. Whole-study findings and limits: Clonal diversity was possibly underestimated; the donors were predominantly white British and more often female. Targets within unmutated variant regions were reportedly found for nearly half of spike-specific TCRs. Increases in Spike-specific TCR breadth and depth were seen after two AZD1222 doses. Distributed over spike, vaccine-associated CD4 TCRs predominated at 160-218 and 743-854.

Sequencing was performed with immunoSEQ multiplex PCR; in TCRdb, only in-frame clones are kept and a portion is missing. The sample yields around 150,000 clones, less than 95% seen once. Comment on this clone: The antigen remains unidentified.

The sequence derives from an adult in good health. The source was peripheral blood, collected on day 0 of AZD1222 vaccination. The rearrangement uses TRBV4-1 and TRBJ1-4; D is ambiguous. The CDR3 spells CASSLRSVGEKLFF. The CDR3, as DNA: TGCGCCAGCAGCCTGCGGTCGGTGGGTGAAAAACTGTTTTTT.